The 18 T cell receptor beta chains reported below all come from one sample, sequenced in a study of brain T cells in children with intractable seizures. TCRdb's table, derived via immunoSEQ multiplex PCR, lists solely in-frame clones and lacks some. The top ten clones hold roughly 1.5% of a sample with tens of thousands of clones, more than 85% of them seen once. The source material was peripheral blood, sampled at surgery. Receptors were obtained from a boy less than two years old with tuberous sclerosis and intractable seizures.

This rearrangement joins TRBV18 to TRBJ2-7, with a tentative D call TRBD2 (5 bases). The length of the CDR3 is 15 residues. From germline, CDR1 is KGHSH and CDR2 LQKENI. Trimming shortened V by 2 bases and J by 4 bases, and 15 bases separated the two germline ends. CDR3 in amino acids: CASSPAGPYHYEQYF. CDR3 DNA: TGTGCCAGCTCACCAGCGGGCCCCTATCATTACGAGCAGTACTTC.

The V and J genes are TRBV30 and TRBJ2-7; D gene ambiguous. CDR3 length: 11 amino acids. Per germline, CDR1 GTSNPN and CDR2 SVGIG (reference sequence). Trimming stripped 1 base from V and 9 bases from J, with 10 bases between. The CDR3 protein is CAWSESSLQYF. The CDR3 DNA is TGTGCCTGGAGTGAGTCCAGTCTGCAGTACTTC. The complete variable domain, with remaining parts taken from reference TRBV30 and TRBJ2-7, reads SQTIHQWPATLVQPVGSPLSLECTVEGTSNPNLYWYRQAAGRGLQLLFYSVGIGQISSEVPQNLSASRPQDRQFILSSKKLLLSDSGFYLCAWSESSLQYFGPGTRLTVT.

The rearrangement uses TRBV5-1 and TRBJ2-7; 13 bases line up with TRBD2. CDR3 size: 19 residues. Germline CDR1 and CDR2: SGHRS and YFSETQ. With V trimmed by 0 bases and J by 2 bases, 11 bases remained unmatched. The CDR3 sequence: CASSLGGLAGDRATYEQYF. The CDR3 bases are TGCGCCAGCAGCTTGGGAGGACTAGCGGGGGACCGGGCGACCTACGAGCAGTACTTC. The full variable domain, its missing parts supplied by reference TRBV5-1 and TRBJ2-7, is KAGVTQTPRYLIKTRGQQVTLSCSPISGHRSVSWYQQTPGQGLQFLFEYFSETQRNKGNFPGRFSGRQFSNSRSEMNVSTLELGDSALYLCASSLGGLAGDRATYEQYFGPGTRLTVT.

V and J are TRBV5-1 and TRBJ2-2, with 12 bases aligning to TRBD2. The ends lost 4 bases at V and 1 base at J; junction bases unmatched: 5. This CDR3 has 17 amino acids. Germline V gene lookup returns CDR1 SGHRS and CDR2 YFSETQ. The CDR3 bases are TGCGCCAGCAGCATTGGACTAGCGGGGATGAACACCGGGGAGCTGTTTTTT. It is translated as CASSIGLAGMNTGELFF.

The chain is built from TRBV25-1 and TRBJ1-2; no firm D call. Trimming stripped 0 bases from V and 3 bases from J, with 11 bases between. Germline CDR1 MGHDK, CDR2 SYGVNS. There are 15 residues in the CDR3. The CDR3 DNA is TGTGCCAGCAGTGAATATAACCCGACTGACTATGGCTACACCTTC. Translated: CASSEYNPTDYGYTF.

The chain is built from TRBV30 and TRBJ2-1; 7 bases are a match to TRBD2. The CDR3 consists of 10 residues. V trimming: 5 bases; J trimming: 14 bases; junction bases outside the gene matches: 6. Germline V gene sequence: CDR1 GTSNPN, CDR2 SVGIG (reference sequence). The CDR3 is CAWGGGMKFF. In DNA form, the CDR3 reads TGTGCCTGGGGCGGGGGAATGAAGTTCTTC.

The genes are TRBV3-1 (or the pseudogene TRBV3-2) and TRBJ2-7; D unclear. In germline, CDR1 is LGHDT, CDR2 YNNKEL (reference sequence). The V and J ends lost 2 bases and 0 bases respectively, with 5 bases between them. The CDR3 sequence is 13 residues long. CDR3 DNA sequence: TGTGCCAGCAGCCAAACCAGCTCCTACGAGCAGTACTTC. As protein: CASSQTSSYEQYF.

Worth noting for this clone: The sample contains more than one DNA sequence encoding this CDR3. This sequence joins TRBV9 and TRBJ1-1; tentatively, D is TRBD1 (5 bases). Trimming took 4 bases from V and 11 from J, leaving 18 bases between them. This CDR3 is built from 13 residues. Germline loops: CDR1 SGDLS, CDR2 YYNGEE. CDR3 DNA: TGTGCCAGCAGCTCAACCGGGACCGCGGGGGCTTTCTTT. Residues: CASSSTGTAGAFF.

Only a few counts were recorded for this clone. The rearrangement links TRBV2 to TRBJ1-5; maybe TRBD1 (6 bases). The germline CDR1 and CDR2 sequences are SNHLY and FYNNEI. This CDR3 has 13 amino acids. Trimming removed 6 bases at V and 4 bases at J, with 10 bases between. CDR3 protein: CASRPGANQPQHF. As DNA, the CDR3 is TGTGCCAGCAGGCCGGGGGCGAATCAGCCCCAGCATTTT. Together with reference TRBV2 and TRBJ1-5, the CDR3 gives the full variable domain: EPEVTQTPSHQVTQMGQEVILRCVPISNHLYFYWYRQILGQKVEFLVSFYNNEISEKSEIFDDQFSVERPDGSNFTLKIRSTKLEDSAMYFCASRPGANQPQHFGDGTRLSIL.

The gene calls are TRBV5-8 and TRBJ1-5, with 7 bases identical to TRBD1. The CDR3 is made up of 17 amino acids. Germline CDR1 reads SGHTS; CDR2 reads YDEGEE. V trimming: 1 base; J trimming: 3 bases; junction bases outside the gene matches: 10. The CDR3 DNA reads TGTGCCAGCAGCTTGCCAGGGGGAAGGTCGATCAATCAGCCCCAGCATTTT. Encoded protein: CASSLPGGRSINQPQHF.

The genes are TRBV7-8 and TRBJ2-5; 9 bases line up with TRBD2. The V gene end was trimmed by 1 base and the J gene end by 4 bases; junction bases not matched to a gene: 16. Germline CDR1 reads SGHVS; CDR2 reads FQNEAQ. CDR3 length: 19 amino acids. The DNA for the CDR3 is TGTGCCAGCAGCTTAGTTGGCGGGGGGGCGTCCCAAACCGCAGAGACCCAGTACTTC. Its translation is CASSLVGGGASQTAETQYF.

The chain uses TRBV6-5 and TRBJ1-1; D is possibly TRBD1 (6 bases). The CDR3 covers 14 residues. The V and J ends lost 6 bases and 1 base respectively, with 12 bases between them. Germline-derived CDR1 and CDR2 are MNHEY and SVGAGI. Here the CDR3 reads CASRAGQKNTEAFF. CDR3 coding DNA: TGTGCCAGCAGAGCCGGACAGAAGAACACTGAAGCTTTCTTT.

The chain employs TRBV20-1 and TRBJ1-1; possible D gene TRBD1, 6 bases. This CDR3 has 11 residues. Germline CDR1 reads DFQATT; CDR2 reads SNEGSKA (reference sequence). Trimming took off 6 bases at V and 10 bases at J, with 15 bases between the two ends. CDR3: CSAPRGEAAFF. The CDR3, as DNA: TGCAGTGCGCCAAGGGGGGAGGCAGCTTTCTTT.

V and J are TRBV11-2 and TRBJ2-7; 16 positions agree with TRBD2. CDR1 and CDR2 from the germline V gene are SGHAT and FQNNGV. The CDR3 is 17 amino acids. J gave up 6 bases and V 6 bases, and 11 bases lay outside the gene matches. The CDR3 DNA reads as TGTGCCAGCAGGAAACCGGGACTAGCGGGGGGGCTGCGCGAGCAGTACTTC. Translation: CASRKPGLAGGLREQYF.

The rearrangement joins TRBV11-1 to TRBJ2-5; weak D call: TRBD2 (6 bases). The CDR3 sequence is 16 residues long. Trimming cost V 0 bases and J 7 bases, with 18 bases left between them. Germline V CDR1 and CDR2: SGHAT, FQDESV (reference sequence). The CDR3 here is CASSLARVAAGGTQYF. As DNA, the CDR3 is TGTGCCAGCAGCTTAGCGAGGGTAGCGGCCGGGGGGACCCAGTACTTC.

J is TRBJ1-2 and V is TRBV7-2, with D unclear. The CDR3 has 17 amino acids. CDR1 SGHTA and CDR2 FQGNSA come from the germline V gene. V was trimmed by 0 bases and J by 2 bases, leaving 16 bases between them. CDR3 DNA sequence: TGTGCCAGCAGCTTAGCCTTTAGTCCTCCTCGGAACTATGGCTACACCTTC. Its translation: CASSLAFSPPRNYGYTF.

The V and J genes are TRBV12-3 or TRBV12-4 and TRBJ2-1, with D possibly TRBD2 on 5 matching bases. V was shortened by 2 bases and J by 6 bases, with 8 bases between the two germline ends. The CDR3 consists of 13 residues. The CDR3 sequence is CASSLYRGNEQFF. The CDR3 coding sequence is TGTGCCAGCAGTTTATATCGGGGCAATGAGCAGTTCTTC.

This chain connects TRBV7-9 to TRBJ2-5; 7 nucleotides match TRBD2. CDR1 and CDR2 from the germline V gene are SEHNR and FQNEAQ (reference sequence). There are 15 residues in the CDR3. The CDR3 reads CANSRDGREGETQYF. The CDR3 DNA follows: TGTGCAAACAGCAGGGACGGCAGGGAGGGAGAGACCCAGTACTTC. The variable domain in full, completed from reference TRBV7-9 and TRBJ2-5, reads DTGVSQNPRHKITKRGQNVTFRCDPISEHNRLYWYRQTLGQGPEFLTYFQNEAQLEKSRLLSDRFSAERPKGSFSTLEIQRTEQGDSAMYLCANSRDGREGETQYFGPGTRLLVL.